The T cell receptor beta chain under discussion was sequenced for a study of shared clonotypes between healthy human individuals. The wider study: Each donor's CD8 memory used one plate, CD8 naive two, each CD4 subset three.

With regard to this clone: Its specificity is not known.

Trimming took off 2 bases at V and 6 bases at J, with 11 bases between the two ends. Germline values: CDR1 MNHEY, CDR2 SVGAGI. The CDR3 spans 13 residues. Deep-level assay runs were performed. Sorted-subset replicate PCR reactions were performed with about 200 ng DNA, corresponding to roughly 30,000 T cell genomes. The assay was immunoSEQ multiplex PCR, and TCRdb's table has in-frame clones only and misses some. This sample yields approximately 1,000,000 clones, of which approximately 80% are seen a single time; roughly 0.83% belongs to the top ten. Study conclusions and caveats: Investigators expected sequencing depth to affect clonotype sharing among donors.

The V gene is TRBV6-5, the J gene TRBJ2-7; D gene uncertain. The sample taken for sequencing was memory CD4+ T cells from PBMCs. Subset specified: CD45RA-negative fraction. The TCR originated in a man younger than 30 in good health. Some clones in this sample may be carry-over from other donors' samples. The CDR3 coding sequence is TGTGCCAGCAGTTACCGCGAATTACGCGAGCAGTACTTC. It yields the protein CASSYRELREQYF.